This TCR beta chain was recovered during a study of shared clonotypes between healthy human individuals (dated by TCRdb to the early 2020s). In terms of the full investigation: Three men and two women, aged 18 to 49 years, made up the cohort. To increase sequencing depth and limit assay-specific biases, different laboratories used diverse techniques to prepare libraries and sequence TCR repertoires. Each donor's leukapheresis produced roughly between about 0.8 and 10 billion PBMCs. Blood TCR repertoires of 5 or 6 healthy adults were deeply sequenced to estimate repertoire size and the extent of clonotype sharing between individuals. Broader findings and caveats from the paper: Because the study included a small number of donors, the genetic and exposure-history diversity represented was limited. Sampling was restricted to blood, and TCR repertoires in tissue are likely to differ from TCR repertoires in blood. Pairwise subsampling indicated that sequencing depth was expected to affect the degree of clonotype sharing among donors.

Worth noting for this clone: It has no known antigen specificity. No per-base quality is available; no much larger clone lies one base away.

Using the deep immunoSEQ assay, multiplex PCR amplified TCR CDR3 regions from genomic DNA. Extracted genomic DNA from each cell subset was distributed evenly across all wells of several immunoSEQ 96-well plates, and each plate was treated as a replicate. For unsorted PBMC, about 300 ng genomic DNA, equal to 30,000 or so T cell genomes, was loaded into each replicate PCR. Ten immunoSEQ deep assay plates were used to sequence unsorted PBMC genomic DNA. Purified libraries were measured with a Qubit 3.0 fluorometer, size-checked on a Bioanalyzer 2100, and measured again with the KAPA Library Quantification kit. Every immunoSEQ 96-well plate was sequenced on a dedicated single-read 150-cycle Illumina NextSeq 550 flow cell. On the authors' methods: The immunoSEQ output contained only junctional sequences without quality scores, so filtering could not match that applied to full-length reads. Sequences were annotated with PyIR, a Python wrapper for IgBLAST v1.9, and V/J genes and CDR3 were assigned using IMGT germline references. Any read was removed if the V/J assignment was weak (E-value above 1e-6), the CDR3 was missing, or the read contained stop codons, out-of-frame junctions, or ambiguous translated residues. V3J clonotypes were defined as sequences sharing the same inferred V gene, J gene, and CDR3 amino acid sequence. The percentage overlap between two repertoires was calculated by dividing the number of shared unique clonotypes by the size of the smaller repertoire. Three approaches were used to assess repertoire richness: RTK rarefaction, the Chao1 estimator, and Recon v2.1 estimates of unobserved clonotypes. Drawn from immuneACCESS, this table holds only the in-frame rearrangements with V and J called that TCRdb kept. Clones are partly lost; checked studies trace under half to an unresolved V gene and leave the rest unexplained. The D gene and trimming were derived from the DNA, and the V and J assignments and clone size from that table. A total of about 450,000 clones appear in this sample, more than 75% of them only once. The ten most abundant clones make up less than 15% of the sample.

The donors were healthy, HIV-negative adults who had no recently reported acute infections or vaccinations. Only Caucasian adults living in Nashville, Tennessee, USA were represented among the donors. For unsorted samples, tens of millions of PBMCs were counted, and genomic DNA was extracted using the QIAamp DNA Blood Mini kit. Blood was collected by leukapheresis, and PBMCs were isolated by Ficoll-Histopaque density gradient centrifugation and then cryopreserved in liquid nitrogen vapor phase. The TCR was taken from a woman between 40 and 50 years old in good health. Some clones in this sample may be carry-over from other donors' samples. The material sequenced was PBMCs.

The sequenced DNA: TGTGCCACCAGCAGAGGAACAGCCGGCTCCGAGCAGTACTTC. The translation is CATSRGTAGSEQYF. The rearrangement combines TRBV15 with TRBJ2-7; no D gene can be assigned with confidence. The germline V gene (reference sequence) gives CDR1 as LNHNV and CDR2 as YYDKDF. V gives up 1 base and J gives up 6 bases, and the segment between their germline ends measures 13 bases. The CDR3 measures 14 amino acids from cysteine to phenylalanine. CDR3 DNA only is kept here, 42 bases in frame from base 1.